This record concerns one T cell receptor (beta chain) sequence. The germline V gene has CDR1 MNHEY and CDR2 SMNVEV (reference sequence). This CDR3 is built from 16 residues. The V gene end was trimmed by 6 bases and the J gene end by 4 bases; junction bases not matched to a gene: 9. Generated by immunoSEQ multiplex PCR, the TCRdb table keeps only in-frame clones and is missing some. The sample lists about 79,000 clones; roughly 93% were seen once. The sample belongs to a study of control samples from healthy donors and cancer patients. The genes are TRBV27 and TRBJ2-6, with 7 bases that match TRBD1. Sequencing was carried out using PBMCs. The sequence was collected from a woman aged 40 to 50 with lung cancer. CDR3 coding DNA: TGTGCCAGCAGAAGACCCTCAGGGGGAGGGGCCAACGTCCTGACTTTC. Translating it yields CASRRPSGGGANVLTF.